The 7 T cell receptor beta chains below all came from one sample that was sequenced in a study of cytomegalovirus exposure and HLA in healthy donors (dated by TCRdb to 2015 to 2018). Receptor libraries were prepared by the immunoSEQ multiplex PCR assay. The multiplex PCR relied on a mix of 60 forward primers for TCR Vbeta segments and 13 reverse primers for TCR Jbeta segments. TCRdb retrieved this table from immuneACCESS and kept in-frame rearrangements only. Not all clones are present; in checked studies, unresolved V genes account for under half, and no reason is known for the remainder. The sample includes around 62,000 clones, with about three quarters observed a single time. 9.7% of the sample goes to the ten largest clones. Input material: PBMCs. The receptors shown here come from a man aged 35 to 55 in good health and CMV-seronegative.

The chain has TRBV7-8 and TRBJ2-7; D call uncertain. Germline V gene lookup returns CDR1 SGHVS and CDR2 FQNEAQ. The CDR3 sequence is 13 residues long. Between the trimmed V and J ends, which lost 1 base and 3 bases, there was a span of 7 bases. The CDR3 is CASSLGFGYEQYF. DNA for the CDR3: TGTGCCAGCAGCTTAGGATTCGGCTACGAGCAGTACTTC.

For the CDR3, the DNA is TGCGCCAGCAGCGTCACGGGGAGGATTACTGAAGCTTTCTTT. Amino acid sequence: CASSVTGRITEAFF. The J gene is TRBJ1-1, the V gene TRBV5-1, with D uncertain. Trimming took off 4 bases at V and 5 bases at J, with 15 bases between the two ends. The CDR3 sequence is 14 residues long. In germline, CDR1 is SGHRS, CDR2 YFSETQ.

This chain uses TRBV11-3 with TRBJ2-3; 10 positions match TRBD2. The germline V gene encodes CDR1 SGHNT and CDR2 YENEEA. The CDR3 has 16 amino acids. The trim removed 4 bases at V and 2 bases at J, leaving 6 bases unmatched. The CDR3 region is CASSSNSGRLTDTQYF. Written as DNA, the CDR3 is TGTGCCAGCAGCTCAAATAGCGGGAGGCTCACAGATACGCAGTATTTT.

This clone was found once. The chain combines TRBV4-1 with TRBJ2-5, with 8 bases fitting TRBD2. V dropped 5 bases and J dropped 5; count of bases not matched to a gene: 13. The length of the CDR3 is 16 residues. Germline CDR1 and CDR2: MGHRA and YSYEKL. This chain's CDR3 is CASSSVSGGLQETQYF. The CDR3 coding sequence is TGCGCCAGCAGCTCTGTCAGCGGGGGACTCCAGGAGACCCAGTACTTC.

The sample holds one count of this clone. The chain has TRBV5-5 and TRBJ2-3, with a tentative D call TRBD1 (10 bases). There are 17 residues in the CDR3. Trimming left V 3 bases short and J 3 bases short, with 20 bases between. The V gene's germline CDR1 is SGHKS and CDR2 YYEKEE (reference sequence). CDR3 DNA sequence: TGTGCCAGCAGCTCGCGGGGGGGGACAGGGGTTACAGATACGCAGTATTTT. It specifies CASSSRGGTGVTDTQYF.

The V call is TRBV29-1, the J call TRBJ1-2; 8 bases map to TRBD1. CDR3 length: 16 residues. V lost 7 bases, J lost 5 bases, and 18 bases stayed unmatched. Germline V CDR1 and CDR2: SQVTM, ANQGSEA. The CDR3 reads CSADPLIDRGYYGYTF. The CDR3 DNA follows: TGCAGCGCCGACCCTCTAATAGACAGGGGATATTATGGCTACACCTTC.

This clone was seen repeatedly, ten times or more. Different DNA sequences within this sample yield the same CDR3. The V and J genes are TRBV6-1 and TRBJ2-3; TRBD2 aligns across 12 bases. The J segment lost 4 bases and the V segment lost 2 bases, leaving 1 base of the junction unmatched. The CDR3 runs to 15 residues. In germline, CDR1 is MNHNS, CDR2 SASEGT. The CDR3, as DNA: TGTGCCAGCAGTGAACTAGCGGGGGGGCCAGATACGCAGTATTTT. This sequence encodes CASSELAGGPDTQYF.